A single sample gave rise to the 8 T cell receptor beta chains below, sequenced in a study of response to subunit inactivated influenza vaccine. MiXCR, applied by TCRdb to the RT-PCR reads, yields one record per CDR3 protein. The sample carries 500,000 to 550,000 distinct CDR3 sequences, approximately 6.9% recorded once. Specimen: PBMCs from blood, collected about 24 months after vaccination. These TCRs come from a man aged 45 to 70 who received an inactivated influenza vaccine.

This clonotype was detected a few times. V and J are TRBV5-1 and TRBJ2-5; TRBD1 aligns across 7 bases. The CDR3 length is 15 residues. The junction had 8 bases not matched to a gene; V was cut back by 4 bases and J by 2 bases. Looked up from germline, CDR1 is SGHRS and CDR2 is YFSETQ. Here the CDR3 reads CASSTGTDVQETQYF. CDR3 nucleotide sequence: TGCGCCAGCAGCACCGGGACAGACGTACAAGAGACCCAGTACTTC.

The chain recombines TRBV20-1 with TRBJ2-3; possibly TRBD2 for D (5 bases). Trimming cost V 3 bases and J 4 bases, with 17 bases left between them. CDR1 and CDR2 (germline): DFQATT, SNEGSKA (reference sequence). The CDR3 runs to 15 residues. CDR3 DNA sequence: TGCAGTGCTAGCTCTCAGAGGCGGGCTGCAGATACGCAGTATTTT. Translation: CSASSQRRAADTQYF.

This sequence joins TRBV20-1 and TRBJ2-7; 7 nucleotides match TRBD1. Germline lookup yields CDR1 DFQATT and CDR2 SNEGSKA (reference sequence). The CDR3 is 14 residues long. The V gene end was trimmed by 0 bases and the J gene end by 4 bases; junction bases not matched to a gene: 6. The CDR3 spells CSAREPATGYEQYF. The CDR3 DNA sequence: TGCAGTGCTAGAGAACCTGCGACAGGGTACGAGCAGTACTTC.

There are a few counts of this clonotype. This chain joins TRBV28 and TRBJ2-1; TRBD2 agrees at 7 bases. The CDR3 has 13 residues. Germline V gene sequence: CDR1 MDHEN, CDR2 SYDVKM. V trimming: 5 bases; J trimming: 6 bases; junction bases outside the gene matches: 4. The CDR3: CASSQTSPNEQFF. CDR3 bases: TGTGCCAGCAGTCAGACTAGCCCCAATGAGCAGTTCTTC.

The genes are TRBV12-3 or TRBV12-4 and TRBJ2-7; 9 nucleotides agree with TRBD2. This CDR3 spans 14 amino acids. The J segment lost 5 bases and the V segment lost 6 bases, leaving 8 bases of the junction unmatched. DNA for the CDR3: TGTGCCAGCAGGCGTACTAGCGGGCCCGACGAGCAGTACTTC. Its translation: CASRRTSGPDEQYF.

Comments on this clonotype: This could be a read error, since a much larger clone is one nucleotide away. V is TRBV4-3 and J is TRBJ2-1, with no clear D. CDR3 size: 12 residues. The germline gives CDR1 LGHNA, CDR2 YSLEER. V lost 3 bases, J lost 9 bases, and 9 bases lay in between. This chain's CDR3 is CASSHLGGEQFF. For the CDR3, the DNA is TGCGCCAGCAGCCACCTAGGTGGTGAGCAGTTCTTC.

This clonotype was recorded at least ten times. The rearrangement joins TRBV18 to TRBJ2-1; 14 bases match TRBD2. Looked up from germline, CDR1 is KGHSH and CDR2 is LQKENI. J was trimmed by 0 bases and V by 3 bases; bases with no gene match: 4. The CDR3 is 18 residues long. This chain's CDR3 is CASSPGLAGASSYNEQFF. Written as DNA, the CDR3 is TGTGCCAGCTCACCGGGACTAGCGGGGGCCAGCTCCTACAATGAGCAGTTCTTC.

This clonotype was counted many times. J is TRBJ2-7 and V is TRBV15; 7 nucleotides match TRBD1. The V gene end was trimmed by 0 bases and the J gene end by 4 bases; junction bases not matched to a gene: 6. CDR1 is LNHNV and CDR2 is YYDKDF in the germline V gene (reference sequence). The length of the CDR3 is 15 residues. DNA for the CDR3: TGTGCCACCAGCAGAGATGGTGGGACAGCGTACGAGCAGTACTTC. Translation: CATSRDGGTAYEQYF.